The 24 T cell receptor beta chains presented below share a single source sample, sequenced in a study of T cells in Graves' hyperthyroidism and ophthalmopathy. TCR beta CDR3 region amplification was performed from RNA transcripts. HTBI primers drove first-round RT-PCR of the TCR CDR3. TCRdb reanalysed the multiplex PCR reads using MiXCR and keeps one entry per CDR3 protein. The table shows approximately 700,000 distinct CDR3 sequences, with about a sixth occurring only once. Sequencing was done on a sample of blood. Every receptor here comes from a man between 18 and 35 years old with Graves' hyperthyroidism.

Turning to this clonotype: At one boundary the junction diverges from the germline segment, which might be a read error. The chain joins TRBV12-3 or TRBV12-4 to TRBJ2-3; D unresolved. The CDR3 is made up of 13 amino acids. CDR3 in DNA: TGTGCCAGCAGCCTCGGGTACTCAGATACGCCGTATTTT. Its translation: CASSLGYSDTPYF.

This clonotype appeared a few times. J is TRBJ2-1 and V is TRBV7-9; 12 bases are shared with TRBD2. V shed 3 bases, J shed 5 bases, and the junction held 2 bases outside the gene matches. The germline CDR1 and CDR2 sequences are SEHNR and FQNEAQ (reference sequence). This CDR3 comprises 15 residues. The CDR3 region has the DNA TGTGCCAGCAGCTTCACTAGCGGGAGGAACAATGAGCAGTTCTTC. It is translated as CASSFTSGRNNEQFF.

This clonotype showed up just a few times. CDR3 amino acids: CSANTPTLTDTQYF. For the CDR3, the DNA is TGCAGTGCCAACACTCCTACCCTCACAGATACGCAGTATTTT. The chain has TRBV20-1 and TRBJ2-3; D is unclear. Germline CDR1 reads DFQATT; CDR2 reads SNEGSKA (reference sequence). The V and J ends lost 6 bases and 2 bases respectively, with 15 bases between them. The CDR3 extends over 14 amino acids.

This sequence joins TRBV28 and TRBJ1-1; a possible D gene is TRBD1 (5 bases). In germline, CDR1 is MDHEN, CDR2 SYDVKM. The CDR3 is 12 residues long. The V and J ends lost 11 bases and 5 bases respectively, with 15 bases between them. The chain's CDR3 is CAAQEVRTEAFF. The CDR3 DNA reads as TGTGCCGCACAGGAGGTCAGGACTGAAGCTTTCTTT.

There are a few counts of this clonotype. Given a much more abundant clone one base away, this may be a read error. V usage is TRBV11-3 and J usage is TRBJ2-5; 7 bases agree with TRBD2. Germline V gene sequence: CDR1 SGHNT, CDR2 YENEEA. With 5 bases clipped from V and 3 bases from J, the junction kept 9 bases outside the gene matches. The CDR3 extends over 15 amino acids. CDR3 DNA sequence: TGTGCCAGCAGCCCGGAGTGGCTAGCGGAAGAGACCCAGTACTTC. Encoded protein: CASSPEWLAEETQYF.

This clonotype has ten or more counts. The chain uses TRBV28 and TRBJ2-3; D possibly matches TRBD1 or TRBD2 (5 bases each). The germline V gene has CDR1 MDHEN and CDR2 SYDVKM. The CDR3 is 13 residues long. V was clipped by 5 bases and J by 3 bases, with 9 bases between them. The CDR3 region has the DNA TGTGCCAGCAGTAGGGACCGAACAGATACGCAGTATTTT. Its translation is CASSRDRTDTQYF.

This clonotype was seen many times. This chain links TRBV28 with TRBJ2-7, with TRBD2 matching over 10 bases. V lost 6 bases, J lost 5 bases, and 4 bases stayed unmatched. CDR1 and CDR2 (germline): MDHEN, SYDVKM. This CDR3 is built from 13 residues. Here the CDR3 reads CASRLAGAHEQYF. In nucleotides, the CDR3 is TGTGCCAGCAGGCTAGCGGGAGCCCACGAGCAGTACTTC.

The CDR3 DNA follows: TGCAGTGCTCCATCGGGGGCCTCTGGAAACACCATATATTTT. As protein: CSAPSGASGNTIYF. The chain employs TRBV20-1 and TRBJ1-3; maybe TRBD1 (6 bases). With 5 bases removed from V and 0 bases from J, the gap between germline ends came to 11 bases. Germline assignment: CDR1 DFQATT and CDR2 SNEGSKA (reference sequence). The CDR3 loop spans 14 amino acids.

This clonotype was counted once. The chain combines TRBV20-1 with TRBJ1-1; D unclear. This CDR3 region has 14 residues. Germline-derived CDR1 and CDR2 are DFQATT and SNEGSKA (reference sequence). Between the trimmed V and J ends, which lost 1 base and 1 base, there was a span of 10 bases. The CDR3 spells CSARAEPKNTEAFF. For the CDR3, the DNA is TGCAGTGCTAGAGCCGAGCCAAAGAACACTGAAGCTTTCTTT.

This clonotype was picked up many times. The chain has TRBV2 and TRBJ1-2; 7 bases agree with TRBD1. CDR3 length equals 13 residues. Germline assignment: CDR1 SNHLY and CDR2 FYNNEI. The V gene end was trimmed by 6 bases and the J gene end by 4 bases; junction bases not matched to a gene: 5. This CDR3 reads CASRSGGRYGYTF. In nucleotides, the CDR3 is TGTGCCAGCAGGTCAGGGGGACGCTATGGCTACACCTTC.

A few counts support this clonotype. The chain carries TRBV7-2 and TRBJ2-5; TRBD1 matches at 7 bases. Germline-derived CDR1 and CDR2 are SGHTA and FQGNSA. J gave up 5 bases and V 0 bases, and 9 bases lay outside the gene matches. CDR3 length: 16 residues. The CDR3 is CASSLAGGLQDETQYF. The CDR3 nucleotides are TGTGCCAGCAGCTTAGCAGGGGGCTTACAGGATGAGACCCAGTACTTC.

This clonotype came up many times. V gene TRBV29-1 combines with J gene TRBJ2-7, with 11 positions matching TRBD1. The CDR3 runs 15 residues. Germline trimming cut 0 bases from V and 1 base from J; bases unmatched to any gene: 2. Germline lookup yields CDR1 SQVTM and CDR2 ANQGSEA. In nucleotides, the CDR3 is TGCAGCGTTGAAGAGCGGGACAGGGGGTCCTACGAGCAGTACTTC. Residues: CSVEERDRGSYEQYF.

This clonotype was seen more than once but under ten times. V usage is TRBV24-1 and J usage is TRBJ2-5; 10 nucleotides line up with TRBD2. V was pared by 3 bases and J by 1 base, with 1 base of the junction left unmatched. Germline V gene sequence: CDR1 KGHDR, CDR2 SFDVKD. This CDR3 is built from 15 residues. The CDR3 DNA reads TGTGCCACCAGTGATACTAGCGGGGTCCAAGAGACCCAGTACTTC. It specifies CATSDTSGVQETQYF.

This clonotype came up many times. This chain links TRBV20-1 with TRBJ2-3, with D perhaps TRBD1 or TRBD2 (5 bases each). The CDR3 is 14 residues long. Germline V gives CDR1 DFQATT, CDR2 SNEGSKA (reference sequence). V was clipped by 4 bases and J by 0 bases, with 11 bases between them. In DNA, the CDR3 is TGCAGTGCTATCTCGGGACCCAGCACAGATACGCAGTATTTT. This translates into CSAISGPSTDTQYF.

This clonotype was seen a handful of times. The J gene is TRBJ1-2, the V gene TRBV6-1; D remains ambiguous. The CDR3 sequence is 14 residues long. Deletions cut 6 bases from V and 4 bases from J, with 15 bases between. From germline, CDR1 is MNHNS and CDR2 SASEGT. The CDR3 DNA reads as TGTGCCAGCAGACACGACCGAGAAGGCTATGGCTACACCTTC. It yields the protein CASRHDREGYGYTF.

This sequence joins TRBV6-1 and TRBJ2-7; D is uncertain. The V and J ends lost 7 bases and 1 base respectively, with 11 bases between them. The germline gives CDR1 MNHNS, CDR2 SASEGT. The CDR3 totals 13 residues. The CDR3 DNA follows: TGTGCCAGCAATCCCGCCGTGTCCTACGAGCAGTACTTC. Protein: CASNPAVSYEQYF.

On this clonotype itself: Being one base from a much bigger clone, this may be a read error. The chain couples TRBV7-9 to TRBJ2-7; D is possibly TRBD2 (7 bases). CDR3 length: 16 residues. In germline, CDR1 is SEHNR, CDR2 FQNEAQ (reference sequence). V lost 5 bases, J lost 1 base, and 18 bases lay in between. The CDR3 loop reads CASSLLRGRGSYEQYF. CDR3 nucleotides: TGTGCCAGCAGCCTCCTAAGAGGGAGGGGGTCCTACGAGCAGTACTTC. The full variable domain, in which reference TRBV7-9 and TRBJ2-7 provide the parts outside the CDR3, is DTGVSQNPRHKITKRGQNVTFRCDPISEHNRLYWYRQTLGQGPEFLTYFQNEAQLEKSRLLSDRFSAERPKGSFSTLEIQRTEQGDSAMYLCASSLLRGRGSYEQYFGPGTRLTVT.

CDR3 protein: CASSSGTSPAYTGELFF. DNA of the CDR3: TGTGCCAGCTCGTCCGGGACTAGCCCGGCGTACACCGGGGAGCTGTTTTTT. The V and J genes are TRBV18 and TRBJ2-2; the match to TRBD2 covers 9 bases. With V trimmed by 6 bases and J by 3 bases, 11 bases remained unmatched. Germline CDR1 and CDR2: KGHSH and LQKENI. This CDR3 has 17 residues.

In regard to this clonotype: With a much larger clone just one base away, this may be a read error. In this CDR3 the conserved last residue, phenylalanine or tryptophan, is missing, so a read error is likely. This chain joins TRBV3-1 and TRBJ2-5; D call uncertain. The CDR3 length is 13 residues. Looked up from germline, CDR1 is LGHDT and CDR2 is YNNKEL (reference sequence). The ends were cut back, 3 bases at V and 5 bases at J, with 10 bases in the middle. CDR3 sequence reads: CASSHLTGETQYL. In nucleotides, the CDR3 is TGTGCCAGCAGCCATTTGACCGGGGAGACCCAGTACCTC.

Many counts were recorded for this clonotype. The chain has TRBV18 and TRBJ1-1, with 7 bases fitting TRBD1. Germline V lookup: CDR1 KGHSH, CDR2 LQKENI. The CDR3 loop spans 14 amino acids. After removal of 2 bases from V and 3 bases from J, the junction contained 3 bases not matched to a gene. CDR3 coding DNA: TGTGCCAGCTCACCAGACAGGGCGTACACTGAAGCTTTCTTT. It translates to CASSPDRAYTEAFF.

In the case of this clonotype: It may be a read error: a sequence one base away is much more abundant. The chain carries TRBV28 and TRBJ2-1, with 8 bases that match TRBD2. Germline CDR1 is MDHEN and CDR2 is SYDVKM. Losses at the gene ends were 2 bases for V and 8 bases for J; bases not matched to a gene: 8. The CDR3 runs 15 residues. CDR3 sequence (DNA): TGTGCCAGCAGTTTAGGGACTAGAGGGAATGATGAGCAGTTCTTC. Encoded protein: CASSLGTRGNDEQFF.

This chain uses TRBV9 with TRBJ2-1; weak D call: TRBD1 (8 bases). The CDR3 length is 14 residues. V was pared by 0 bases and J by 12 bases, with 16 bases between. Per the germline V gene, CDR1 is SGDLS and CDR2 is YYNGEE. CDR3 region: CASSVEPSGTGQFF. The CDR3 DNA follows: TGTGCCAGCAGCGTAGAGCCGAGCGGGACAGGGCAGTTCTTC.

This clonotype occurred many times. The CDR3 sequence: CASSSGTSFYEQYF. CDR3 coding DNA: TGTGCCAGCAGCTCCGGGACTAGCTTCTACGAGCAGTACTTC. The chain is built from TRBV3-1 and TRBJ2-7, with TRBD2 identical over 9 bases. Germline CDR1 and CDR2: LGHDT and YNNKEL (reference sequence). V shed 5 bases and J 3 bases; nucleotides not matched to a gene: 5. This CDR3 contains 14 residues.

This sequence joins TRBV7-9 and TRBJ2-2, with a weak D call TRBD2 (6 bases). Germline CDR1 is SEHNR and CDR2 is FQNEAQ (reference sequence). Trimming took 3 bases from V and 2 from J, leaving 13 bases between them. The CDR3 loop spans 16 amino acids. CDR3 DNA: TGTGCCAGCAGCTTCCCTGCGGGAACCAACACCGGGGAGCTGTTTTTT. Amino acid sequence: CASSFPAGTNTGELFF.